The subject of this entry is one T cell receptor (beta chain). As yet, its antigen is unknown. This record belongs to a study of cytomegalovirus exposure and HLA in healthy donors. Study-wide results and limits: Further analysis was carried out later, and it showed several of the most significant clusters appearing linked to common viral pathogens.

Researchers ran the PCR with 60 Vbeta and 13 Jbeta primers. Produced via immunoSEQ multiplex PCR; TCRdb's table is partial and in-frame only. The repertoire consists of roughly 180,000 clones, with around four fifths occurring once and the leading ten covering approximately 1.3%. Sequencing input: PBMCs. The sequence was obtained from a man aged 25-40 years in good health and CMV-seronegative.

Here the CDR3 DNA reads TGTGCCAGCAGCCGTCGGGGGAGCTATGGCTACACCTTC. This encodes CASSRRGSYGYTF. The chain uses TRBV28 and TRBJ1-2, with D perhaps matching TRBD1 (5 bases). Trimming took off 6 bases at V and 4 bases at J, with 12 bases between the two ends. From germline, CDR1 is MDHEN and CDR2 SYDVKM. This CDR3 has 13 residues.